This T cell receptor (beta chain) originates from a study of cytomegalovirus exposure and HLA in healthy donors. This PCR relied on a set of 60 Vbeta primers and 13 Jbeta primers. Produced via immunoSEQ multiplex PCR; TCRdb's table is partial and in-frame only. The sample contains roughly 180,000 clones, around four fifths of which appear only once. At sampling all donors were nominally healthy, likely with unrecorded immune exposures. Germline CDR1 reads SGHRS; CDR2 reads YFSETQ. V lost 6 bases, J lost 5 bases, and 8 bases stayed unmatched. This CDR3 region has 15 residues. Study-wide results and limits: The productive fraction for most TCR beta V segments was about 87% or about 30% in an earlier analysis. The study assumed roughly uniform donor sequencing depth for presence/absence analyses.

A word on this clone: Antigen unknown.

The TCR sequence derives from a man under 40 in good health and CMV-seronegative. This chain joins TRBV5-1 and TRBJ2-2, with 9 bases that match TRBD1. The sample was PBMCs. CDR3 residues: CASKKGQGDTGELFF. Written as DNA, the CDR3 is TGCGCCAGCAAAAAGGGACAGGGTGATACCGGGGAGCTGTTTTTT.